This T cell receptor (beta chain) emerged from a study of blood T cell repertoires in COVID-19. Study summary: COVID-19 samples, acute and convalescent, were from the United States, Italy and Spain. PBMCs, B-cell-depleted T cells, or T cells provided the cDNA or gDNA that made up the material.

In the original analysis: Estimation of nucleated cell counts relied on the amplification of reference gene primers. Data came from immunoSEQ multiplex PCR; TCRdb stores just in-frame clones and leaves some out. The D gene and trimming were derived from the DNA, and the V and J assignments and clone size from that table. The repertoire holds some 160,000 clones, roughly 80% seen once, with roughly 2% in the top ten. This clone was detected a few times. Sequenced sample: peripheral blood. The receptor was derived from a woman of 80 years or more with acute or convalescent COVID-19.

CDR3 loop: CASSFPGSREAFF. CDR3 bases: TGTGCCAGCAGTTTCCCGGGGAGCCGAGAAGCTTTCTTT. The J gene is TRBJ1-1, the V gene TRBV27; D gene ambiguous. Looked up from germline, CDR1 is MNHEY and CDR2 is SMNVEV (reference sequence). The V end was cut by 3 bases, the J end by 8 bases, with 13 bases between. The CDR3 loop spans 13 amino acids.